The clone carrying this TCR beta chain has ten or more counts. The antigen is undetermined. The record originates from a study of T cells in Graves' hyperthyroidism and ophthalmopathy. General study results and limits: Stable hyperthyroidism and ophthalmopathy were separated using 13 V-J signatures. Most thyroid-expanded clonotypes above 0.001 were also found in blood. Ophthalmopathy was identified by the model a median 6.5 months ahead of onset.

Uncontrolled infection, other autoimmune disease, pregnancy and lactation each barred patients from inclusion. RNA transcripts yielded amplified TCR beta CDR3 regions. TCR CDR3 underwent first-round RT-PCR with the HTBI primer set. Via MiXCR, TCRdb re-called the multiplex PCR reads, giving one row per CDR3 protein. The sample lists a few hundred thousand distinct CDR3 sequences; 16% were seen once. This TCR was sampled from a woman in her 40s with Graves' ophthalmopathy. Sample: blood.

The CDR3 DNA is TGCGCCAGCAGCTTGAGCGATGAGCAGTTCTTC. Translating it yields CASSLSDEQFF. The chain employs TRBV5-1 and TRBJ2-1; D is ambiguous. Germline CDR1 is SGHRS and CDR2 is YFSETQ. Trimming cost V 1 base and J 8 bases, with 4 bases left between them. This CDR3 is built from 11 residues.